Listed below are T cell receptor beta chains from one sample, sequenced in a study of sequential checkpoint blockade in melanoma. Libraries were prepared by immunoSEQ multiplex PCR; TCRdb keeps only in-frame clonotypes and omits some of them. The sample holds 12,000 or so clones; 25% to 35% are singletons and the top ten take over 15%. The sample was tumor tissue (inferred from file names), taken from a patient given nivolumab and ipilimumab in sequence. These receptors all stem from a human donor with melanoma. Each CDR3 is given with its conserved first and last residue. Each record gives: clone size, J gene, V gene, D gene, CDR3 protein, CDR3 DNA. D genes are given only for firm matches. Clone size is given for some rows only: seen once, a few or many times, or a class if the clone is expanded.

clone_size: .
j_call: TRBJ2-7
v_call: TRBV9
d_call: TRBD1
cdr3_aa: CASSTTRDRGLYEQYF
cdr3_nt: TGTGCCAGCAGTACAACCCGGGACAGGGGGCTTTACGAGCAGTACTTC

clone_size: many
j_call: TRBJ1-2
v_call: TRBV11-3
d_call: .
cdr3_aa: CASSSVGARYGYTF
cdr3_nt: TGTGCCAGCAGCTCCGTTGGGGCCCGCTATGGCTACACCTTC

clone_size: many
j_call: TRBJ1-3
v_call: TRBV12-5
d_call: .
cdr3_aa: CASTLGGGNTIYF
cdr3_nt: TGTGCCAGCACCCTAGGGGGGGGAAACACCATATATTTT

clone_size: .
j_call: TRBJ1-4
v_call: TRBV11-3
d_call: .
cdr3_aa: CASSSVHSTNEKLFF
cdr3_nt: TGTGCCAGCAGCTCGGTGCACTCAACTAATGAAAAACTGTTTTTT

clone_size: few
j_call: TRBJ1-2
v_call: TRBV6-8
d_call: .
cdr3_aa: CASSVGVFYGYTF
cdr3_nt: TGTGCCAGCAGCGTAGGGGTCTTCTATGGCTACACCTTC

clone_size: .
j_call: TRBJ2-2
v_call: TRBV11-3
d_call: TRBD2
cdr3_aa: CASSLSWGAVGGKDTGELFF
cdr3_nt: TGTGCCAGCAGCTTATCATGGGGAGCTGTCGGGGGGAAGGACACCGGGGAGCTGTTTTTT

clone_size: few
j_call: TRBJ2-7
v_call: TRBV28
d_call: TRBD1
cdr3_aa: CASSLRPGQGLEQYF
cdr3_nt: TGTGCCAGCAGTTTAAGGCCGGGACAGGGGCTCGAGCAGTACTTC

clone_size: few
j_call: TRBJ2-5
v_call: TRBV6-8
d_call: TRBD1
cdr3_aa: CASSYRTGVETQYF
cdr3_nt: TGTGCCAGCAGTTACCGGACAGGGGTAGAGACCCAGTACTTC

clone_size: .
j_call: TRBJ2-1
v_call: TRBV6-8
d_call: .
cdr3_aa: CAAARHYNEQFF
cdr3_nt: TGTGCCGCGGCTCGGCACTACAATGAGCAGTTCTTC

clone_size: large
j_call: TRBJ2-5
v_call: TRBV10-2
d_call: .
cdr3_aa: CASSVLGPGVEETQYF
cdr3_nt: TGCGCCAGCAGTGTTCTAGGGCCAGGTGTCGAGGAGACCCAGTACTTC

clone_size: .
j_call: TRBJ1-2
v_call: TRBV7-1
d_call: TRBD1
cdr3_aa: CASSFRTGDGYTF
cdr3_nt: TGTGCCAGCAGCTTCCGGACAGGGGATGGCTACACCTTC

clone_size: .
j_call: TRBJ1-5
v_call: TRBV19
d_call: .
cdr3_aa: CASSREGRNQPQHF
cdr3_nt: TGTGCCAGTAGTAGGGAGGGCAGGAATCAGCCCCAGCATTTT

clone_size: .
j_call: TRBJ2-1
v_call: TRBV14
d_call: .
cdr3_aa: CASSQVGRTYNEQFF
cdr3_nt: TGTGCCAGCAGCCAAGTAGGGCGGACCTACAATGAGCAGTTCTTC

clone_size: many
j_call: TRBJ2-7
v_call: TRBV11-3
d_call: .
cdr3_aa: CASSFGTGAYEQYF
cdr3_nt: TGTGCCAGCAGCTTCGGGACGGGAGCCTACGAGCAGTACTTC

clone_size: .
j_call: TRBJ2-1
v_call: TRBV15
d_call: .
cdr3_aa: CATSRDPARGGNEQFF
cdr3_nt: TGTGCCACCAGCAGAGATCCCGCCAGGGGAGGGAATGAGCAGTTCTTC

clone_size: .
j_call: TRBJ2-7
v_call: TRBV5-1
d_call: .
cdr3_aa: CASSLRVTRRWDEQYF
cdr3_nt: TGCGCCAGCAGCTTGCGGGTGACGCGGAGGTGGGACGAGCAGTATTTC

clone_size: few
j_call: TRBJ2-7
v_call: TRBV28
d_call: .
cdr3_aa: CASSFSSYEQYF
cdr3_nt: TGTGCCAGCAGTTTCTCGTCCTACGAGCAGTACTTC

clone_size: .
j_call: TRBJ2-7
v_call: TRBV2
d_call: TRBD1
cdr3_aa: CASSDWDRGTYEQYF
cdr3_nt: TGTGCCAGCAGTGACTGGGACAGGGGGACCTACGAGCAGTACTTC

clone_size: few
j_call: TRBJ2-2
v_call: TRBV4-1
d_call: TRBD2
cdr3_aa: CASSQEETSGLLNTGELFF
cdr3_nt: TGCGCCAGCAGCCAAGAGGAGACTAGCGGACTCCTGAACACCGGGGAGCTGTTTTTT

clone_size: .
j_call: TRBJ1-4
v_call: TRBV19
d_call: TRBD1
cdr3_aa: CASSITGAGKKLFF
cdr3_nt: TGTGCCAGTAGTATCACAGGGGCCGGAAAAAAACTGTTTTTT

clone_size: .
j_call: TRBJ2-5
v_call: TRBV18
d_call: .
cdr3_aa: CASSPTGQQETQYF
cdr3_nt: TGTGCCAGCTCACCCACTGGACAGCAAGAGACCCAGTACTTC

clone_size: few
j_call: TRBJ2-1
v_call: TRBV11-3
d_call: TRBD2
cdr3_aa: CASSPASGMYNEQFF
cdr3_nt: TGTGCCAGCAGCCCCGCTAGCGGGATGTACAATGAGCAGTTCTTC

clone_size: .
j_call: TRBJ2-5
v_call: TRBV5-1
d_call: .
cdr3_aa: CASSLTSLGSGETQYF
cdr3_nt: TGCGCCAGCAGCTTAACGAGTTTGGGCAGCGGAGAGACCCAGTACTTC

clone_size: few
j_call: TRBJ2-7
v_call: TRBV11-3
d_call: TRBD2
cdr3_aa: CASSPYPGLAGGYEQYF
cdr3_nt: TGTGCCAGCAGCCCGTACCCGGGACTAGCGGGGGGATACGAGCAGTACTTC

clone_size: few
j_call: TRBJ2-7
v_call: TRBV6-8
d_call: TRBD1
cdr3_aa: CASSYDRVSGEQYF
cdr3_nt: TGTGCCAGCAGTTACGACAGGGTCTCAGGGGAGCAGTACTTC

clone_size: few
j_call: TRBJ1-5
v_call: TRBV6-7
d_call: .
cdr3_aa: CASGRDQPQHF
cdr3_nt: TGTGCCAGCGGCAGGGATCAGCCCCAGCATTTT

clone_size: .
j_call: TRBJ2-7
v_call: TRBV6-8
d_call: TRBD1
cdr3_aa: CASSSKDRSYEQYF
cdr3_nt: TGTGCCAGCAGTTCTAAGGACAGGTCCTACGAGCAGTACTTC

clone_size: few
j_call: TRBJ1-1
v_call: TRBV9
d_call: .
cdr3_aa: CASSVSRGNTEAFF
cdr3_nt: TGTGCCAGCAGCGTGTCCAGGGGGAACACTGAAGCTTTCTTT

clone_size: .
j_call: TRBJ2-7
v_call: TRBV28
d_call: TRBD1
cdr3_aa: CASNGQGYTYEQYF
cdr3_nt: TGTGCCAGCAATGGACAGGGTTACACCTACGAGCAGTACTTC

clone_size: large
j_call: TRBJ1-1
v_call: TRBV6-8
d_call: .
cdr3_aa: CASSYSRVWDTEAFF
cdr3_nt: TGTGCCAGCAGTTACTCGAGGGTGTGGGACACTGAAGCTTTCTTT

clone_size: .
j_call: TRBJ2-7
v_call: TRBV28
d_call: .
cdr3_aa: CASSFSPRDPGFYEQYF
cdr3_nt: TGTGCCAGCAGTTTCTCACCTCGGGACCCTGGCTTCTACGAGCAGTACTTC

clone_size: medium-sized
j_call: TRBJ2-7
v_call: TRBV6-8
d_call: .
cdr3_aa: CASSYGNYEQYF
cdr3_nt: TGTGCCAGCAGTTACGGGAACTACGAGCAGTACTTC

clone_size: .
j_call: TRBJ2-1
v_call: TRBV28
d_call: TRBD2
cdr3_aa: CASSLGLAGGRSEQFF
cdr3_nt: TGTGCCAGCAGTTTAGGACTAGCGGGAGGGCGAAGTGAGCAGTTCTTC

clone_size: .
j_call: TRBJ2-3
v_call: TRBV19
d_call: TRBD2
cdr3_aa: CASSITSGTDTQYF
cdr3_nt: TGTGCCAGTAGTATAACTAGCGGGACAGATACGCAGTATTTT

clone_size: .
j_call: TRBJ2-7
v_call: TRBV11-3
d_call: .
cdr3_aa: CASSPGDFSRYEQYF
cdr3_nt: TGTGCCAGCAGCCCGGGGGACTTTTCACGCTACGAGCAGTACTTC

clone_size: .
j_call: TRBJ2-5
v_call: TRBV6-8
d_call: TRBD1
cdr3_aa: CASSYLPGQEAQETQYF
cdr3_nt: TGTGCCAGCAGTTACCTCCCGGGACAGGAGGCCCAAGAGACCCAGTACTTC

clone_size: once
j_call: TRBJ2-1
v_call: TRBV14
d_call: .
cdr3_aa: CASSQAAEQFF
cdr3_nt: TGTGCCAGCAGCCAAGCCGCGGAGCAGTTCTTC

clone_size: many
j_call: TRBJ1-1
v_call: TRBV6-8
d_call: .
cdr3_aa: CASSTPQGFGDTEAFF
cdr3_nt: TGTGCCAGCAGTACGCCCCAGGGGTTCGGGGACACTGAAGCTTTCTTT

clone_size: few
j_call: TRBJ2-1
v_call: TRBV7-7
d_call: .
cdr3_aa: CASSLRDSPLDEQFF
cdr3_nt: TGTGCCAGCAGCTTACGGGACTCCCCCCTGGATGAGCAGTTCTTC

clone_size: .
j_call: TRBJ1-1
v_call: TRBV6-8
d_call: .
cdr3_aa: CASFGRTENTEAFF
cdr3_nt: TGTGCCAGCTTTGGGAGGACGGAGAACACTGAAGCTTTCTTT

clone_size: .
j_call: TRBJ2-3
v_call: TRBV28
d_call: .
cdr3_aa: CASGLLATSTDTQYF
cdr3_nt: TGTGCCAGCGGCCTACTAGCAACCAGCACAGATACGCAGTATTTT

clone_size: .
j_call: TRBJ2-5
v_call: TRBV28
d_call: .
cdr3_aa: CASSSPAKETQYF
cdr3_nt: TGTGCCAGCAGTTCCCCGGCTAAAGAGACCCAGTACTTC

clone_size: .
j_call: TRBJ2-3
v_call: TRBV18
d_call: .
cdr3_aa: CASSPPSPRVTDTQYF
cdr3_nt: TGTGCCAGCTCACCACCAAGTCCCCGTGTCACAGATACGCAGTATTTT

clone_size: .
j_call: TRBJ2-7
v_call: TRBV29-1
d_call: .
cdr3_aa: CSVEGASYEQYF
cdr3_nt: TGCAGCGTTGAAGGGGCGTCCTACGAGCAGTACTTC